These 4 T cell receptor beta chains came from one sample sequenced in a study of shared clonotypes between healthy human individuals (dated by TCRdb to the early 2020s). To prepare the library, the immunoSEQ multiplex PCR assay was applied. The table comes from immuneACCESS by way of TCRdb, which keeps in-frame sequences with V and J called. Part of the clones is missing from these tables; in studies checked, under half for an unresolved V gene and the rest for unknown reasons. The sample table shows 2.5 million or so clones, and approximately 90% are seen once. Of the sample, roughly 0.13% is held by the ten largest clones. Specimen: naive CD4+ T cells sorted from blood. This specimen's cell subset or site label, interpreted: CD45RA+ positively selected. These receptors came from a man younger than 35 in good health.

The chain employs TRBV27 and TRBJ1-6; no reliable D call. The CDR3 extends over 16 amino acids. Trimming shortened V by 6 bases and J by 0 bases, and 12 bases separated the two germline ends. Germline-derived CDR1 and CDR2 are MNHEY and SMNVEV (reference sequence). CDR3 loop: CASSEGGSSYNSPLHF. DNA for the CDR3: TGTGCCAGCAGCGAGGGCGGTAGCTCCTATAATTCACCCCTCCACTTT.

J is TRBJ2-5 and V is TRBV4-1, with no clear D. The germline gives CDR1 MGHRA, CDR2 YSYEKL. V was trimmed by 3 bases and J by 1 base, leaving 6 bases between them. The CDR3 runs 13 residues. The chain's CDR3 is CASSQSIQETQYF. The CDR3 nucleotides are TGCGCCAGCAGCCAGAGTATCCAAGAGACCCAGTACTTC.

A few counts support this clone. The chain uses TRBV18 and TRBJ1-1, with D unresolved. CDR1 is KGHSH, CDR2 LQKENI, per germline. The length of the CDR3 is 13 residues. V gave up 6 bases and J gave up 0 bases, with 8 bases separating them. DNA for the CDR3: TGTGCCAGCTCGCGTACTTTGAACACTGAAGCTTTCTTT. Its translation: CASSRTLNTEAFF.

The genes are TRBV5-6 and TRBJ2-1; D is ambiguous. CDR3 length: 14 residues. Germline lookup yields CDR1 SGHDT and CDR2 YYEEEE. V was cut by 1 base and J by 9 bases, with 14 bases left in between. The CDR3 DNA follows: TGTGCCAGCAGCTTGCCCGGACGGTTGGGTGAGCAGTTCTTC. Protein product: CASSLPGRLGEQFF. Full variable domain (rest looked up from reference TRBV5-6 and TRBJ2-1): DAGVTQSPTHLIKTRGQQVTLRCSPKSGHDTVSWYQQALGQGPQFIFQYYEEEERQRGNFPDRFSGHQFPNYSSELNVNALLLGDSALYLCASSLPGRLGEQFFGPGTRLTVL.